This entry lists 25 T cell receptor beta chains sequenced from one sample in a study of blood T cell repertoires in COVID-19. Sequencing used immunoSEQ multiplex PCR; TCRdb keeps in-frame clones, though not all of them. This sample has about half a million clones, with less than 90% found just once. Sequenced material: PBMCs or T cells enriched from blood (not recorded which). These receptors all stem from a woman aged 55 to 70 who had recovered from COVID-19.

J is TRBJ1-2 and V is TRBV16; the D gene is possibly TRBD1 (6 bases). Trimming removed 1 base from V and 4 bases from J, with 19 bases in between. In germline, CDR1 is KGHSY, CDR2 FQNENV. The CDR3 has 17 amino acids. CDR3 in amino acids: CASSQWAGALVFYGYTF. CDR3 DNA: TGTGCCAGCAGCCAATGGGCAGGGGCGCTCGTTTTCTATGGCTACACCTTC.

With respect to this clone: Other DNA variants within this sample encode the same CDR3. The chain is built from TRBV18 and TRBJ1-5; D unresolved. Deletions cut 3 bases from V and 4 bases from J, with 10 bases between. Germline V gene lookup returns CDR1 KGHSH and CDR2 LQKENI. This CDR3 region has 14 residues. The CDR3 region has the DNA TGTGCCAGCTCACCCGTGGGCGGGAATCAGCCCCAGCATTTT. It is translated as CASSPVGGNQPQHF.

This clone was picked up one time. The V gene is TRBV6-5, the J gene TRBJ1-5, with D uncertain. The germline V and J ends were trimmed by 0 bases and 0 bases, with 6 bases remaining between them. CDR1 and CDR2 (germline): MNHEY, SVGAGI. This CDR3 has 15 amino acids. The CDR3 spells CASSYSTSSNQPQHF. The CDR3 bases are TGTGCCAGCAGTTACTCTACGAGTAGCAATCAGCCCCAGCATTTT.

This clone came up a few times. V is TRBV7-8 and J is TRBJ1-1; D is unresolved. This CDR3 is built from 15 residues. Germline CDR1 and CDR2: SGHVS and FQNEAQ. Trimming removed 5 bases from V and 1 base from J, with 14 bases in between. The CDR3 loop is CASSEGRHPNTEAFF. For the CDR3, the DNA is TGTGCCAGCAGCGAAGGGAGACACCCGAACACTGAAGCTTTCTTT. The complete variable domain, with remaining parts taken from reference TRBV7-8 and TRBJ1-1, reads GAGVSQSPRYKVAKRGQDVALRCDPISGHVSLFWYQQALGQGPEFLTYFQNEAQLDKSGLPSDRFFAERPEGSVSTLKIQRTQQEDSAVYLCASSEGRHPNTEAFFGQGTRLTVV.

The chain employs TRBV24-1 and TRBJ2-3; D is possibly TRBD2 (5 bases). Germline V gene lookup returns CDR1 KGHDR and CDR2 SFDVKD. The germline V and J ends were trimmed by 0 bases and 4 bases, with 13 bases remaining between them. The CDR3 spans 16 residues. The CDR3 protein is CATSDLRRQTPDTQYF. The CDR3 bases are TGTGCCACCAGTGATTTGCGGAGGCAGACCCCAGATACGCAGTATTTT.

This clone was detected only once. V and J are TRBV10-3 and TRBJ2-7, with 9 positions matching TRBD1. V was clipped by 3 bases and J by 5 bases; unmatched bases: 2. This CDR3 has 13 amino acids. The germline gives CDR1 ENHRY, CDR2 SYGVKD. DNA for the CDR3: TGTGCCATCAGTGATGGACAGGGGAACGAGCAGTACGTC. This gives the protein CAISDGQGNEQYV.

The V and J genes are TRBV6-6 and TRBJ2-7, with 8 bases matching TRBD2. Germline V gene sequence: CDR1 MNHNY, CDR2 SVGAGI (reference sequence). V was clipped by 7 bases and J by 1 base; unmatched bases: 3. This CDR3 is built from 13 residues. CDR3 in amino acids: CASTLAGSYEQYF. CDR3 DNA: TGTGCCAGCACCTTAGCGGGGTCCTACGAGCAGTACTTC.

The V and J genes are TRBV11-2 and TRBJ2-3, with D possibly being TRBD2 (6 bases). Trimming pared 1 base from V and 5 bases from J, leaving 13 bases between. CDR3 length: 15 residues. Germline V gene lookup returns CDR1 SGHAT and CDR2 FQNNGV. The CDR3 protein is CASSLGERRGDTQYF. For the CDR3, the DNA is TGTGCCAGCAGCTTAGGTGAGCGGAGGGGAGATACGCAGTATTTT. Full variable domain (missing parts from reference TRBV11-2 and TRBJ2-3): EAGVAQSPRYKIIEKRQSVAFWCNPISGHATLYWYQQILGQGPKLLIQFQNNGVVDDSQLPKDRFSAERLKGVDSTLKIQPAKLEDSAVYLCASSLGERRGDTQYFGPGTRLTVL.

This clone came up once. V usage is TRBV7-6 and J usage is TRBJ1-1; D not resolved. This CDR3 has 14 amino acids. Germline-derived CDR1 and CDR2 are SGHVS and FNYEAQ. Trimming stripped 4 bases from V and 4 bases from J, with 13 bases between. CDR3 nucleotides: TGTGCCAGCAGCTCCGTTCCTATTGTCACTGAAGCTTTCTTT. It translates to CASSSVPIVTEAFF. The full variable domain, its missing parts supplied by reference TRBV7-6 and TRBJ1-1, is GAGVSQSPRYKVTKRGQDVALRCDPISGHVSLYWYRQALGQGPEFLTYFNYEAQQDKSGLPNDRFSAERPEGSISTLTIQRTEQRDSAMYRCASSSVPIVTEAFFGQGTRLTVV.

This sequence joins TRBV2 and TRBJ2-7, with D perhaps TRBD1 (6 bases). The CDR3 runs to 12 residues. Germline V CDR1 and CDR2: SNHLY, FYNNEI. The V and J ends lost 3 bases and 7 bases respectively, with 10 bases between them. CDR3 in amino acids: CASSDRGDEQYF. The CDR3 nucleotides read TGTGCCAGCAGTGACAGGGGAGATGAGCAGTACTTC.

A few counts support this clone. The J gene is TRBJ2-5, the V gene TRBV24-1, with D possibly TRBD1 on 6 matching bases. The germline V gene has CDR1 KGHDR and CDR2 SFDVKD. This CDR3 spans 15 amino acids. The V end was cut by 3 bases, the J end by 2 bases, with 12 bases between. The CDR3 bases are TGTGCCACCAGTGATGCCACAGGGAATCAAGAGACCCAGTACTTC. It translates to CATSDATGNQETQYF.

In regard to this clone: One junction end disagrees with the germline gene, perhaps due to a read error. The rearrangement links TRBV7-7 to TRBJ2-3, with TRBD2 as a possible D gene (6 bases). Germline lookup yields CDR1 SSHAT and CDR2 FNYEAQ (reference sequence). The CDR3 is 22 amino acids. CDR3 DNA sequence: TGTGCTAGCAGCTTAAGGTCACCGATCGGACCAGGGAGGTTCGACGGCACAGATACGCAGTATTTT. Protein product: CASSLRSPIGPGRFDGTDTQYF.

The CDR3 loop reads CASGLSEASSEQFF. The DNA of the CDR3 is TGTGCTAGTGGTTTGTCGGAGGCCTCGAGTGAGCAGTTCTTC. The J gene is TRBJ2-1, the V gene TRBV12-5; maybe TRBD2 (5 bases). Trimming took off 2 bases at V and 9 bases at J, with 14 bases between the two ends. Germline V gene data show CDR1 as LGHNT and CDR2 as FRNRAP. This CDR3 region has 14 residues.

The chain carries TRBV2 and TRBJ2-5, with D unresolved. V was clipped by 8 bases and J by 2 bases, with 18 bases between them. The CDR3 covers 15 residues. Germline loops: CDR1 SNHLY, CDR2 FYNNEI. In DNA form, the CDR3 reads TGTGCCAGCCCTATCGCGACTGACTCGCAAGAGACCCAGTACTTC. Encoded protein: CASPIATDSQETQYF.

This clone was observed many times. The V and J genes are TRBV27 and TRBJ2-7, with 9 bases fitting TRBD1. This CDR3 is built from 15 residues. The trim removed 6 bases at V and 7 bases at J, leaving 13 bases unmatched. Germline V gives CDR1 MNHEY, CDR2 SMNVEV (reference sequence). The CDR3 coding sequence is TGTGCCAGCAGCGTCCGGCGGGACAGGGTGTGGGAGCAGTACTTC. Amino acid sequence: CASSVRRDRVWEQYF.

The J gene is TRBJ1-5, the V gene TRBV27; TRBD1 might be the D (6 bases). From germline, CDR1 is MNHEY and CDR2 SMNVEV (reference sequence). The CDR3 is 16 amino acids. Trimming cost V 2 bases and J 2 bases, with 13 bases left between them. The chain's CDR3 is CASSLKRGSGNQPQHF. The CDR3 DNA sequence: TGTGCCAGCAGTTTAAAAAGGGGGAGCGGCAATCAGCCCCAGCATTTT.

In nucleotides, the CDR3 is TGTGCCAGTAGTGTTGACTTCAGCTCCTACGAGCAGTACGTC. This translates into CASSVDFSSYEQYV. The V and J genes are TRBV19 and TRBJ2-7; D call uncertain. Germline assignment: CDR1 LNHDA and CDR2 SQIVND (reference sequence). CDR3 size: 14 residues. V lost 5 bases and J lost 0, with 11 bases in between.

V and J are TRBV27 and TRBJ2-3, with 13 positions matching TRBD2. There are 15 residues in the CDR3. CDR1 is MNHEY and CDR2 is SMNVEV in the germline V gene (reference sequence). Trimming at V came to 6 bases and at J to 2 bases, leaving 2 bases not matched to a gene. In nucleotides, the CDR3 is TGTGCCAGCAGACTAGCGGGGGGGCTCACAGATACGCAGTATTTT. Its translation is CASRLAGGLTDTQYF.

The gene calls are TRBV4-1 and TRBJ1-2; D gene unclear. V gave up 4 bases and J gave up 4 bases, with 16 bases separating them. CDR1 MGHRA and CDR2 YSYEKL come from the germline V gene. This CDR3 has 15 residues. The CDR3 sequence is CASSPPDRLGYGYTF. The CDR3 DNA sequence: TGCGCCAGCAGCCCCCCCGACCGGCTAGGCTATGGCTACACCTTC.

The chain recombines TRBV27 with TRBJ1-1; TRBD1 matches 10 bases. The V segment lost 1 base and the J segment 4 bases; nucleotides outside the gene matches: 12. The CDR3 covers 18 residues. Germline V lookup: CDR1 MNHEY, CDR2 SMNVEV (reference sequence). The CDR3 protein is CASSLYVGQGGSSTEAFF. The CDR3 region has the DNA TGTGCCAGCAGTTTATACGTTGGACAGGGGGGGTCGAGCACTGAAGCTTTCTTT.

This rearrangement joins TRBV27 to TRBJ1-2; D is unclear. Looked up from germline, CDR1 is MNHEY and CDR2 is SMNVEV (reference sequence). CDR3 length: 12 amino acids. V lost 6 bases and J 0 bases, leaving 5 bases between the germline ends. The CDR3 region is CASRGANYGYTF. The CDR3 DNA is TGTGCCAGCAGGGGAGCTAACTATGGCTACACCTTC.

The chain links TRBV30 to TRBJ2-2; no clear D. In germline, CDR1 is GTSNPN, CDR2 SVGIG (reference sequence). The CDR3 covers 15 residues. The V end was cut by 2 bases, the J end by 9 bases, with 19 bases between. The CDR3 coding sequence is TGTGCCTGGAGTATTAGTAGAACTTCTCCGCGGGAGCTGTTTTTT. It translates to CAWSISRTSPRELFF.

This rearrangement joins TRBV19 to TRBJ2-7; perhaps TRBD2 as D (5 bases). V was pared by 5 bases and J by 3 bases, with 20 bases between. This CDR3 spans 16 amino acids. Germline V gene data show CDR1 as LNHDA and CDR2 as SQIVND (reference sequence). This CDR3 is CASSLMFRGGFYEQYF. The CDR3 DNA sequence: TGTGCCAGTAGTTTGATGTTCAGAGGAGGTTTCTACGAGCAGTACTTC.

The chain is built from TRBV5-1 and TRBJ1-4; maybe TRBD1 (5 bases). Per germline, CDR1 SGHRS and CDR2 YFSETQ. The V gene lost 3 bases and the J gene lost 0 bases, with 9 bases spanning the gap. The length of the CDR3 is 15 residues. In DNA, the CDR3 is TGCGCCAGCAGCTCGCGGGGGTCAACTAATGAAAAACTGTTTTTT. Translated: CASSSRGSTNEKLFF.

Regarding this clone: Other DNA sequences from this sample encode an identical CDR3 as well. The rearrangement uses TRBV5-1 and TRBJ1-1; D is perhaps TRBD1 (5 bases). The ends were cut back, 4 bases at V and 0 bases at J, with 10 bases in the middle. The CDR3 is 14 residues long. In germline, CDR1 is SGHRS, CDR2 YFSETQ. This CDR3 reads CASSLGGMNTEAFF. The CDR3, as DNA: TGCGCCAGCAGCCTCGGGGGGATGAACACTGAAGCTTTCTTT.